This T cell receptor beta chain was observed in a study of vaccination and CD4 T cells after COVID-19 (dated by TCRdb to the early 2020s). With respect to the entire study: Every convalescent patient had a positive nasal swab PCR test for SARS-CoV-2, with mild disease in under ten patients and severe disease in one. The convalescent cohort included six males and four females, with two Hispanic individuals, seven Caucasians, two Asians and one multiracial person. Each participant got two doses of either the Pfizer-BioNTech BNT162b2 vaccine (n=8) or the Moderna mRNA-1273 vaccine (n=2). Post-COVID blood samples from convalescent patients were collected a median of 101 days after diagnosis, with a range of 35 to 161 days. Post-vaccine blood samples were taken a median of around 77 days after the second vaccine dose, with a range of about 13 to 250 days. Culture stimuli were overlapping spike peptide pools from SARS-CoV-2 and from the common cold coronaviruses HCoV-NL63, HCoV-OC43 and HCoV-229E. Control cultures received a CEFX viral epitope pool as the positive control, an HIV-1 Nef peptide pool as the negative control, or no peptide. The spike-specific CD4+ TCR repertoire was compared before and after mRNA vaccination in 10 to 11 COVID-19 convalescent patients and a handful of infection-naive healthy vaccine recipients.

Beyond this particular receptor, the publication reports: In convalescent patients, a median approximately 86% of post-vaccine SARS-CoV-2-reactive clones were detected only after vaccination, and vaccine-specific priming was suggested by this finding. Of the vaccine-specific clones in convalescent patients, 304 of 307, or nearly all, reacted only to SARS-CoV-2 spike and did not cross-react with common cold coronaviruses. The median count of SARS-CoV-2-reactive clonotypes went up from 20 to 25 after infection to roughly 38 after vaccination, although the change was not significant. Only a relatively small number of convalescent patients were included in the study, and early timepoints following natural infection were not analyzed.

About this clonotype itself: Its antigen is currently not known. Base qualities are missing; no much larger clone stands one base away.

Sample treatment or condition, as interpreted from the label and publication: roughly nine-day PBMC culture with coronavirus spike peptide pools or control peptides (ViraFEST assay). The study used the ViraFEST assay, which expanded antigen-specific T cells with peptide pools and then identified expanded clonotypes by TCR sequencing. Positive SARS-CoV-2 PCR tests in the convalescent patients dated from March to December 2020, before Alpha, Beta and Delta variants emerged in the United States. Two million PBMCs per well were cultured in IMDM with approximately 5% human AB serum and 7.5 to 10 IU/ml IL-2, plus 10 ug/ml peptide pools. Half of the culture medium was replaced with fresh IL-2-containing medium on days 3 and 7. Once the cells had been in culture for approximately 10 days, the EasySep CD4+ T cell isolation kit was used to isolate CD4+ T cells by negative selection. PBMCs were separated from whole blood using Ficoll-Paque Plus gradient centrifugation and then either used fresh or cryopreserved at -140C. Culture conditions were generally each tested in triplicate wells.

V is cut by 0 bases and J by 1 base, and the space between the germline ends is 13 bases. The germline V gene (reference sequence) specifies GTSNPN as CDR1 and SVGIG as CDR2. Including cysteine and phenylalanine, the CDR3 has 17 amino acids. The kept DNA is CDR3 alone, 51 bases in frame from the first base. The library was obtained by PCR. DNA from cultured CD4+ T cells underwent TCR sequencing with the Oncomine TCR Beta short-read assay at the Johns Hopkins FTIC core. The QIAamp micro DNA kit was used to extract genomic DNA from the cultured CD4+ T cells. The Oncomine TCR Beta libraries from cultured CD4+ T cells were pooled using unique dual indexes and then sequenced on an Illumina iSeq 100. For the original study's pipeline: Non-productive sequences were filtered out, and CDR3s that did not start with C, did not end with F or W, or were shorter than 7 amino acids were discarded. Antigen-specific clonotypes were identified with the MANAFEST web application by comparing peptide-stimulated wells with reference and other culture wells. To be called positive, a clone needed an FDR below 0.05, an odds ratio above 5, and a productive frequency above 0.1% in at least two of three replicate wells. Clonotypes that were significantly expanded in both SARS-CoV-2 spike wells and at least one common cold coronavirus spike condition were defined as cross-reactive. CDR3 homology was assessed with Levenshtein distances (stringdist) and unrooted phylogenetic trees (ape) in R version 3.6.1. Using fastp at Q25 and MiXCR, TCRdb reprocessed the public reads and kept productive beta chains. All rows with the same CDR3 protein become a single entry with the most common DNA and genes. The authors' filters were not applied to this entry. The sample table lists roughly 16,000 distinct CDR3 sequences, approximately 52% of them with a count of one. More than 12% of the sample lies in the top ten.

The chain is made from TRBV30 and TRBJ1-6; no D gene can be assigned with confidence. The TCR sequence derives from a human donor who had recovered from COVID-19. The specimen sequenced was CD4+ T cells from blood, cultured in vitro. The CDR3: CAWSVSRGFSYNSPLHF. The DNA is TGTGCCTGGAGTGTGAGCCGGGGATTTTCCTATAATTCACCCCTCCACTTT.